The 21 T cell receptor beta chains below all came from one sample that was sequenced in a study of OX40 agonist ivuxolimab in advanced cancers. Assay used: immunoSEQ multiplex PCR; TCRdb lists only in-frame clones, some missing. The sample lists under 85,000 clones, about 90% occurring once. This material consisted of CD4+ or CD8+ T cells sorted from blood, taken in a trial of the OX40 agonist ivuxolimab. The receptors derive from an adult with an advanced solid tumor such as melanoma, head and neck, liver or kidney cancer.

The V and J genes are TRBV18 and TRBJ2-1; weak D call: TRBD2 (5 bases). The CDR3 contains 13 residues. Germline V CDR1 and CDR2: KGHSH, LQKENI. The V end was cut by 2 bases, the J end by 10 bases, with 12 bases between. CDR3 in amino acids: CASSPGPEREQFF. The CDR3 nucleotides read TGTGCCAGCTCACCAGGTCCTGAGCGGGAGCAGTTCTTC.

This chain connects TRBV28 to TRBJ1-1; D is unclear. V dropped 6 bases and J dropped 0 bases, with 8 bases sitting between them. The CDR3 consists of 13 residues. Germline CDR1 is MDHEN and CDR2 is SYDVKM. CDR3 sequence (DNA): TGTGCCAGCAGAAATACACTGAACACTGAAGCTTTCTTT. Protein sequence: CASRNTLNTEAFF.

This clone was counted a single time. V usage is TRBV19 and J usage is TRBJ2-4, with 7 bases identical to TRBD2. Trimming at V came to 6 bases and at J to 6 bases, leaving 11 bases not matched to a gene. CDR3 length: 15 residues. CDR1 LNHDA and CDR2 SQIVND come from the germline V gene (reference sequence). CDR3 in amino acids: CASSPRVGEGNIQYF. The CDR3 bases are TGTGCCAGTAGCCCTCGGGTGGGGGAGGGAAACATTCAGTACTTC.

This clone was seen more than once but under ten times. This sequence joins TRBV15 and TRBJ2-5, with D possibly TRBD1 on 5 matching bases. CDR1 and CDR2 from the germline V gene are LNHNV and YYDKDF (reference sequence). V was trimmed by 0 bases and J by 2 bases, leaving 10 bases between them. The CDR3 has 15 residues. The CDR3 spells CATSRDLGEQETQYF. For the CDR3, the DNA is TGTGCCACCAGCAGAGATCTAGGGGAACAAGAGACCCAGTACTTC.

This chain connects TRBV7-9 to TRBJ2-7; 9 bases map to TRBD2. The ends lost 3 bases at V and 8 bases at J; junction bases unmatched: 8. The CDR3 loop spans 14 amino acids. CDR1 is SEHNR and CDR2 is FQNEAQ in the germline V gene (reference sequence). The CDR3 bases are TGTGCCAGCAGCTTGGCTAGCGGGGCGAGCAAGCAGTACTTC. Translating it yields CASSLASGASKQYF.

V and J are TRBV29-1 and TRBJ2-1; 11 nucleotides match TRBD2. The germline V gene has CDR1 SQVTM and CDR2 ANQGSEA. After removal of 5 bases from V and 7 bases from J, the junction contained 10 bases not matched to a gene. This CDR3 comprises 15 residues. CDR3 in DNA: TGCAGCGTTACCCGACTAGCGGGAATCATAAATGAGCAGTTCTTC. This translates into CSVTRLAGIINEQFF.

V and J are TRBV5-1 and TRBJ2-3; 9 nucleotides match TRBD2. CDR1 SGHRS and CDR2 YFSETQ come from the germline V gene. This CDR3 is 17 amino acids long. The junction had 12 bases not matched to a gene; V was cut back by 3 bases and J by 4 bases. Here the CDR3 reads CASSSGLASRGPDTQYF. The CDR3 nucleotides read TGCGCCAGCAGCTCGGGACTAGCCTCGAGGGGTCCAGATACGCAGTATTTT.

This rearrangement joins TRBV7-8 to TRBJ1-5, with D possibly being TRBD1 (5 bases). Per the germline V gene, CDR1 is SGHVS and CDR2 is FQNEAQ. Trimming cost V 5 bases and J 3 bases, with 23 bases left between them. The CDR3 spans 18 residues. The CDR3 sequence is CASSPRDPGLGNNQPQHF. The DNA of the CDR3 is TGTGCCAGCAGCCCGAGGGACCCAGGGCTGGGTAACAATCAGCCCCAGCATTTT.

The chain combines TRBV6-5 with TRBJ1-1, with no clear D. V gave up 0 bases and J gave up 1 base, with 6 bases separating them. The CDR3 length is 14 residues. Germline CDR1 MNHEY, CDR2 SVGAGI. Here the CDR3 reads CASSYSIENTEAFF. DNA of the CDR3: TGTGCCAGCAGTTACTCGATCGAGAACACTGAAGCTTTCTTT.

V gene TRBV7-6 combines with J gene TRBJ2-2; 10 nucleotides match TRBD1. This CDR3 has 15 residues. The germline CDR1 and CDR2 sequences are SGHVS and FNYEAQ. V lost 5 bases to trimming and J lost 4 bases; unmatched junction nucleotides: 4. The CDR3 DNA reads TGTGCCAGCAGCCTTGGACAGGGGGGCACCGGGGAGCTGTTTTTT. It specifies CASSLGQGGTGELFF.

The chain couples TRBV6-6 to TRBJ2-1, with TRBD2 matching 11 bases. The CDR3 has 15 residues. CDR1 and CDR2 from the germline V gene are MNHNY and SVGAGI (reference sequence). V lost 2 bases and J lost 8; bases outside the gene matches: 5. CDR3 loop: CASSYPLAGGHEQFF. In nucleotides, the CDR3 is TGTGCCAGCAGTTACCCCCTAGCGGGAGGACATGAGCAGTTCTTC.

The V gene is TRBV7-8, the J gene TRBJ2-7; 8 bases map to TRBD2. Per the germline V gene, CDR1 is SGHVS and CDR2 is FQNEAQ. The junction had 3 bases not matched to a gene; V was cut back by 2 bases and J by 3 bases. This CDR3 is built from 14 residues. The CDR3 region has the DNA TGTGCCAGCAGCTTACGGGAGGGCCTCTACGAGCAGTACTTC. It specifies CASSLREGLYEQYF. Full variable domain (remainder filled in from reference TRBV7-8 and TRBJ2-7): GAGVSQSPRYKVAKRGQDVALRCDPISGHVSLFWYQQALGQGPEFLTYFQNEAQLDKSGLPSDRFFAERPEGSVSTLKIQRTQQEDSAVYLCASSLREGLYEQYFGPGTRLTVT.

The chain combines TRBV7-2 with TRBJ2-5; D not certain. Germline CDR1 reads SGHTA; CDR2 reads FQGNSA. This CDR3 is built from 15 residues. The V end lost 3 bases, the J end lost 4 bases, and 15 bases lay between the germline ends. The CDR3 loop is CASSFQEASRETQYF. The CDR3 DNA reads TGTGCCAGCAGCTTTCAAGAAGCCTCTCGAGAGACCCAGTACTTC. Variable domain in full (rest from reference TRBV7-2 and TRBJ2-5): GAGVSQSPSNKVTEKGKDVELRCDPISGHTALYWYRQSLGQGLEFLIYFQGNSAPDKSGLPSDRFSAERTGGSVSTLTIQRTQQEDSAVYLCASSFQEASRETQYFGPGTRLLVL.

Remarks on this clone: This sample also contains other DNA sequences that code for the same CDR3. The J gene is TRBJ1-1, the V gene TRBV29-1, with D unresolved. V was shortened by 7 bases and J by 0 bases, with 9 bases between the two germline ends. There are 12 residues in the CDR3. Germline values: CDR1 SQVTM, CDR2 ANQGSEA. The CDR3 loop is CSGGLLNTEAFF. In DNA, the CDR3 is TGCAGCGGAGGACTGCTGAACACTGAAGCTTTCTTT. Using reference TRBV29-1 and TRBJ1-1 for the parts outside the CDR3, the full variable domain is SAVISQKPSRDICQRGTSLTIQCQVDSQVTMMFWYRQQPGQSLTLIATANQGSEATYESGFVIDKFPISRPNLTFSTLTVSNMSPEDSSIYLCSGGLLNTEAFFGQGTRLTVV.

The V gene is TRBV5-4, the J gene TRBJ2-3; D call uncertain. CDR1 is SGHNT and CDR2 is YYREEE in the germline V gene (reference sequence). Trimming removed 4 bases from V and 2 bases from J, with 5 bases in between. The CDR3 spans 12 residues. CDR3 in amino acids: CASSGITDTQYF. For the CDR3, the DNA is TGTGCCAGCAGCGGAATCACAGATACGCAGTATTTT.

This clone was counted only a few times. The chain joins TRBV9 to TRBJ2-1, with D uncertain. The CDR3 loop spans 13 amino acids. V dropped 2 bases and J dropped 5 bases, with 8 bases sitting between them. CDR1 and CDR2 (germline): SGDLS, YYNGEE. The CDR3 DNA reads TGTGCCAGCAGCGTCCACCAAGACAATGAGCAGTTCTTC. Encoded protein: CASSVHQDNEQFF.

The V gene is TRBV5-5, the J gene TRBJ2-1; TRBD2 aligns across 14 bases. The CDR3 consists of 15 residues. The germline V gene encodes CDR1 SGHKS and CDR2 YYEKEE (reference sequence). Trimming took 3 bases from V and 6 from J; bases not matched to a gene: 2. The CDR3 region has the DNA TGTGCCAGCAGCTCTGGACTAGCGGGAGGCAATGAGCAGTTCTTC. It codes for CASSSGLAGGNEQFF.

This clone has a single count. The chain uses TRBV30 and TRBJ1-4; 7 bases fit TRBD1. CDR3 length: 14 residues. V dropped 0 bases and J dropped 8; count of bases not matched to a gene: 6. In germline, CDR1 is GTSNPN, CDR2 SVGIG (reference sequence). This chain's CDR3 is CAWSVRQGGEKLFF. As DNA, the CDR3 is TGTGCCTGGAGTGTACGACAGGGTGGGGAAAAACTGTTTTTT.

As to this clone: Different DNA sequences within this sample yield the same CDR3. CDR3 sequence: CASSQGYEQYF. The CDR3 DNA sequence: TGTGCCAGCAGCCAAGGATACGAGCAGTACTTC. The rearrangement links TRBV14 to TRBJ2-7; D call uncertain. The CDR3 is 11 residues long. Germline V gene lookup returns CDR1 SGHDN and CDR2 FVKESK. Trimming stripped 1 base from V and 4 bases from J, with 2 bases between. The full variable domain, with the rest looked up from reference TRBV14 and TRBJ2-7, is EAGVTQFPSHSVIEKGQTVTLRCDPISGHDNLYWYRRVMGKEIKFLLHFVKESKQDESGMPNNRFLAERTGGTYSTLKVQPAELEDSGVYFCASSQGYEQYFGPGTRLTVT.

The chain is built from TRBV5-4 and TRBJ2-1; possible D gene TRBD2, 6 bases. Trimming left V 2 bases short and J 3 bases short, with 12 bases between. Germline V gene lookup returns CDR1 SGHNT and CDR2 YYREEE (reference sequence). The CDR3 covers 15 residues. CDR3 DNA sequence: TGTGCCAGCAGCTTAGGCTCCGGGGGCTACAATGAGCAGTTCTTC. It is translated as CASSLGSGGYNEQFF.

The chain uses TRBV6-1 and TRBJ2-5; possible D gene TRBD1, 6 bases. The CDR3 runs 14 residues. The germline V gene has CDR1 MNHNS and CDR2 SASEGT. The V end was cut by 4 bases, the J end by 1 base, with 10 bases between. The DNA of the CDR3 is TGTGCCAGCAGTGGAGCAGGGGTCCAAGAGACCCAGTACTTC. Translation: CASSGAGVQETQYF.